This T cell receptor beta chain was profiled in a study of T cell responses to AZD1222 COVID-19 vaccine. The V gene lost 3 bases and the J gene lost 4 bases, with 12 bases spanning the gap. The CDR3 has 13 residues. Germline V gives CDR1 DFQATT, CDR2 SNEGSKA (reference sequence). Clones were read by immunoSEQ multiplex PCR, and TCRdb kept only the in-frame ones, dropping some. The top ten clones hold about 1.6% of a sample with 120,000 or so clones, around 92% of them seen once. This receptor was identified in an adult in good health. Here the sequenced sample was peripheral blood, taken on day 0 of AZD1222 vaccination. The chain employs TRBV20-1 and TRBJ1-2; D gene uncertain. CDR3 sequence reads: CSASEELLYGYTF. The CDR3 bases are TGCAGTGCTAGTGAAGAGCTCCTCTATGGCTACACCTTC.